The 18 T cell receptor beta chains in this list originate from one sample, sequenced in a study of blood T cells in healthy people across ages. Alongside a J-beta primer mix, a sample-barcoded 5' primer served in a second PCR lasting roughly 6 to 11 cycles. TCRdb analysed the 5' RACE reads with MiXCR anew, one entry per CDR3 protein. The data contain 1.4 million or so distinct CDR3 sequences, around 40% of them seen just once; the ten biggest clones take up about 3.8%. Sample: blood. These receptors came from a woman between 18 and 30 years old in good health.

The chain joins TRBV28 to TRBJ2-1; D assignment may be TRBD1 or TRBD2 (6 bases each). This CDR3 is built from 14 residues. Germline V gives CDR1 MDHEN, CDR2 SYDVKM. Trimming pared 6 bases from V and 0 bases from J, leaving 9 bases between. CDR3 nucleotide sequence: TGTGCCAGCAGGTCGGGGGCCTCCTACAATGAGCAGTTCTTC. Residues: CASRSGASYNEQFF.

The chain recombines TRBV12-3 or TRBV12-4 with TRBJ2-3; D gene unclear. V dropped 6 bases and J dropped 1 base, with 11 bases sitting between them. The CDR3 contains 14 residues. Here the CDR3 reads CASRQVPGTDTQYF. In DNA form, the CDR3 reads TGTGCCAGCAGACAAGTCCCGGGCACAGATACGCAGTATTTT.

The chain combines TRBV7-3 with TRBJ2-5; 8 bases line up with TRBD1. This CDR3 region has 15 residues. V lost 5 bases, J lost 2 bases, and 7 bases stayed unmatched. Germline V CDR1 and CDR2: SGHTA, FQGTGA. DNA of the CDR3: TGTGCCAGCAGCAGGACAGGGATGGGACAAGAGACCCAGTACTTC. The encoded protein is CASSRTGMGQETQYF.

This clonotype has at least ten counts. The genes are TRBV6-5 and TRBJ2-3, with D possibly being TRBD1 or TRBD2 (6 bases each). Trimming left V 4 bases short and J 2 bases short, with 16 bases between. CDR3 length: 16 amino acids. Germline V gene sequence: CDR1 MNHEY, CDR2 SVGAGI. CDR3 in DNA: TGTGCCAGCAGTTCTTGGGGGCGGGAAAACACAGATACGCAGTATTTT. Protein: CASSSWGRENTDTQYF.

The genes are TRBV9 and TRBJ1-5; 8 nucleotides line up with TRBD1. Looked up from germline, CDR1 is SGDLS and CDR2 is YYNGEE. The V segment lost 0 bases and the J segment 5 bases; nucleotides outside the gene matches: 13. CDR3 size: 18 residues. CDR3 coding DNA: TGTGCCAGCAGCGTAGCTATACGTTCGGACAGGGCGGATCAGCCCCAGCATTTT. As protein: CASSVAIRSDRADQPQHF.

V is TRBV27 and J is TRBJ1-2, with D hard to call. Trimming removed 0 bases at V and 8 bases at J, with 13 bases between. Germline CDR1 and CDR2: MNHEY and SMNVEV (reference sequence). The CDR3 has 14 residues. In DNA, the CDR3 is TGTGCCAGCAGTTTATCGAGAGGCACTAGGGGCTACACCTTC. Translation gives CASSLSRGTRGYTF.

The V gene is TRBV7-3, the J gene TRBJ1-1; weak D call: TRBD1 (6 bases). In germline, CDR1 is SGHTA, CDR2 FQGTGA. CDR3 length: 13 amino acids. V lost 1 base and J 8 bases, leaving 11 bases between the germline ends. The CDR3 here is CASSLIPGQEAFF. The CDR3 region has the DNA TGTGCCAGCAGCTTAATCCCAGGACAGGAAGCTTTCTTT.

In its sample, this clonotype was seen many times. This chain joins TRBV20-1 and TRBJ1-2; a weak D match, TRBD1 (6 bases). The CDR3 extends over 14 amino acids. In germline, CDR1 is DFQATT, CDR2 SNEGSKA (reference sequence). Trimming took 0 bases from V and 5 from J, leaving 13 bases between them. CDR3 loop: CSARDRGQGYGYTF. CDR3 sequence (DNA): TGCAGTGCTAGAGACCGGGGGCAAGGTTATGGCTACACCTTC.

The rearrangement links TRBV7-6 to TRBJ1-1, with D unresolved. Trimming removed 2 bases from V and 0 bases from J, with 10 bases in between. CDR3 length equals 15 residues. CDR1 is SGHVS and CDR2 is FNYEAQ in the germline V gene. CDR3 sequence (DNA): TGTGCCAGCAGCTTACGGCCTGATTTGAACACTGAAGCTTTCTTT. It encodes CASSLRPDLNTEAFF.

This rearrangement joins TRBV30 to TRBJ1-5, with TRBD1 as a possible D gene (6 bases). The CDR3 is 15 amino acids. Trimming took off 2 bases at V and 2 bases at J, with 13 bases between the two ends. The germline V gene encodes CDR1 GTSNPN and CDR2 SVGIG (reference sequence). The chain's CDR3 is CAWSPWGAGNQPQHF. The CDR3 DNA is TGTGCCTGGAGTCCGTGGGGGGCCGGCAATCAGCCCCAGCATTTT.

This clonotype was detected a few times. V gene TRBV2 combines with J gene TRBJ2-7; no definite D call. Deletions cut 2 bases from V and 6 bases from J, with 8 bases between. This CDR3 has 12 residues. Germline CDR1 SNHLY, CDR2 FYNNEI. The CDR3 here is CASSERIAEQYF. The CDR3 bases are TGTGCCAGCAGTGAAAGGATCGCCGAGCAGTACTTC.

The sample holds a few counts of this clonotype. The V call is TRBV6-2 or TRBV6-3, the J call TRBJ1-5, with 8 bases fitting TRBD1. This CDR3 is built from 16 residues. J lost 3 bases, V lost 6 bases, and 10 bases had no gene match. Looked up from germline, CDR1 is MNHEY and CDR2 is SVGEGT. Here the CDR3 reads CASSPATGAPNQPQHF. The CDR3 DNA follows: TGTGCCAGCAGCCCAGCGACAGGGGCACCCAATCAGCCCCAGCATTTT.

The rearrangement joins TRBV6-1 to TRBJ2-3; 14 nucleotides align to TRBD2. Germline CDR1 is MNHNS and CDR2 is SASEGT. After removal of 6 bases from V and 1 base from J, the junction contained 9 bases not matched to a gene. There are 18 residues in the CDR3. The CDR3 is CASSLTSGGEFGTDTQYF. CDR3 sequence (DNA): TGTGCCAGCAGCCTGACTAGCGGGGGGGAGTTTGGCACAGATACGCAGTATTTT.

The chain couples TRBV20-1 to TRBJ1-6; D perhaps matches TRBD1 (6 bases). V was shortened by 8 bases and J by 3 bases, with 14 bases between the two germline ends. The germline V gene encodes CDR1 DFQATT and CDR2 SNEGSKA (reference sequence). This CDR3 region has 14 residues. The CDR3 region has the DNA TGCAGTACTGAAAGGGACAACTATAATTCACCCCTCCACTTT. It translates to CSTERDNYNSPLHF.

This clonotype has a count of ten or more. The genes are TRBV28 and TRBJ2-7; unclear D gene. The CDR3 is made up of 14 amino acids. Per germline, CDR1 MDHEN and CDR2 SYDVKM. V was shortened by 5 bases and J by 1 base, with 12 bases between the two germline ends. The CDR3: CASSAGALSYEQYF. CDR3 in DNA: TGTGCCAGCAGTGCCGGAGCACTTTCCTACGAGCAGTACTTC.

V gene TRBV28 combines with J gene TRBJ1-5; TRBD1 agrees at 8 bases. The CDR3 totals 15 residues. Germline V gene lookup returns CDR1 MDHEN and CDR2 SYDVKM. The V gene end was trimmed by 5 bases and the J gene end by 2 bases; junction bases not matched to a gene: 5. The CDR3 region has the DNA TGTGCCAGCAGTCCAGGGGGCGTTGGCAATCAGCCCCAGCATTTT. Translation: CASSPGGVGNQPQHF.

This rearrangement joins TRBV2 to TRBJ2-1; either TRBD1 or TRBD2 may supply D (5 bases each). Trimming removed 6 bases from V and 8 bases from J, with 20 bases in between. The CDR3 sequence is 15 residues long. Germline V gene lookup returns CDR1 SNHLY and CDR2 FYNNEI. CDR3 sequence reads: CASSRRGTGVHEQFF. The CDR3 coding sequence is TGTGCCAGCAGCCGACGGGGAACAGGAGTACATGAGCAGTTCTTC.

The chain links TRBV3-1 to TRBJ1-2, with D unresolved. With 4 bases removed from V and 4 bases from J, the gap between germline ends came to 10 bases. The CDR3 covers 13 residues. The germline gives CDR1 LGHDT, CDR2 YNNKEL (reference sequence). The CDR3 region has the DNA TGTGCCAGCAGCCCGGACCCCCTCTATGGCTACACCTTC. This encodes CASSPDPLYGYTF.